What follows are 7 T cell receptor beta chains derived from one specimen sequenced in a study (dated by TCRdb to the mid-2010s). Library construction relied on RT-PCR. Sequencing was carried out with an Illumina MiSeq. The public reads were reanalyzed by TCRdb: fastp trimming at Q25, MiXCR alignment, in-frame beta chains only. Under each unique CDR3 protein, matching rows form one entry showing the most common genes and DNA. This sample holds about 680,000 distinct CDR3 sequences; 11% to 15% were observed only once. The ten largest account for about 3.9% of the sample. Sequencing was carried out using memory CD4+ T cells from blood. The receptors come from a female donor in good health, serving as a healthy control.

This clonotype was recorded at least ten times. CDR3 coding DNA: TGTGCCAGCAGCCTGACAGGGCATGGCTACACCTTC. Amino acids: CASSLTGHGYTF. The chain employs TRBV7-2 and TRBJ1-2; TRBD1 aligns across 7 bases. There are 12 residues in the CDR3. Germline V gene data show CDR1 as SGHTA and CDR2 as FQGNSA. After removal of 5 bases from V and 6 bases from J, the junction contained 3 bases not matched to a gene.

The genes are TRBV6-2 or TRBV6-3 and TRBJ2-7; D gene unclear. The CDR3 is 12 amino acids. Trimming stripped 2 bases from V and 6 bases from J, with 8 bases between. In germline, CDR1 is MNHEY, CDR2 SVGEGT. CDR3 loop: CASSYLQSEQYF. The CDR3 DNA follows: TGTGCCAGCAGTTACCTGCAGAGCGAGCAGTACTTC.

This clonotype was picked up a small number of times. The chain has TRBV20-1 and TRBJ1-1; the match to TRBD1 covers 10 bases. V was clipped by 3 bases and J by 5 bases; unmatched bases: 9. Germline CDR1 DFQATT, CDR2 SNEGSKA (reference sequence). The CDR3 length is 15 residues. CDR3 DNA sequence: TGCAGTGCTAGCAACGACAGGGGGCGAGATACTGAAGCTTTCTTT. This gives the protein CSASNDRGRDTEAFF.

This clonotype was found many times. The genes are TRBV7-2 and TRBJ2-7; D perhaps matches TRBD2 (6 bases). The CDR3 consists of 14 residues. Germline CDR1 is SGHTA and CDR2 is FQGNSA. V was pared by 3 bases and J by 5 bases, with 14 bases between. This CDR3 reads CASSFTGTSHEQYF. CDR3 nucleotides: TGTGCCAGCAGCTTCACCGGGACTTCGCACGAGCAGTACTTC.

This chain links TRBV7-2 with TRBJ2-1; 9 positions agree with TRBD2. This CDR3 has 15 residues. Looked up from germline, CDR1 is SGHTA and CDR2 is FQGNSA. J was trimmed by 3 bases and V by 4 bases; bases with no gene match: 4. The DNA for the CDR3 is TGTGCCAGCAGCTGGCGGGAGGGCCACTACAATGAGCAGTTCTTC. Its translation: CASSWREGHYNEQFF.

The V and J genes are TRBV7-9 and TRBJ1-1, with D tentatively TRBD1 (5 bases). The V gene lost 5 bases and the J gene lost 3 bases, with 16 bases spanning the gap. Per the germline V gene, CDR1 is SEHNR and CDR2 is FQNEAQ (reference sequence). The CDR3 spans 15 residues. The CDR3 region is CASSIGAGLDTEAFF. The CDR3 DNA is TGTGCCAGCAGCATAGGGGCAGGGTTAGACACTGAAGCTTTCTTT.

The sample holds a few counts of this clonotype. The chain recombines TRBV10-1 with TRBJ2-3; maybe TRBD2 (5 bases). CDR1 is WNHNN and CDR2 is SYGVQD in the germline V gene (reference sequence). The CDR3 has 15 amino acids. The V gene lost 4 bases and the J gene lost 4 bases, with 15 bases spanning the gap. DNA of the CDR3: TGCGCCAGCAGTGTCGTGCACCTCGGGGCAGATACGCAGTATTTT. This encodes CASSVVHLGADTQYF.